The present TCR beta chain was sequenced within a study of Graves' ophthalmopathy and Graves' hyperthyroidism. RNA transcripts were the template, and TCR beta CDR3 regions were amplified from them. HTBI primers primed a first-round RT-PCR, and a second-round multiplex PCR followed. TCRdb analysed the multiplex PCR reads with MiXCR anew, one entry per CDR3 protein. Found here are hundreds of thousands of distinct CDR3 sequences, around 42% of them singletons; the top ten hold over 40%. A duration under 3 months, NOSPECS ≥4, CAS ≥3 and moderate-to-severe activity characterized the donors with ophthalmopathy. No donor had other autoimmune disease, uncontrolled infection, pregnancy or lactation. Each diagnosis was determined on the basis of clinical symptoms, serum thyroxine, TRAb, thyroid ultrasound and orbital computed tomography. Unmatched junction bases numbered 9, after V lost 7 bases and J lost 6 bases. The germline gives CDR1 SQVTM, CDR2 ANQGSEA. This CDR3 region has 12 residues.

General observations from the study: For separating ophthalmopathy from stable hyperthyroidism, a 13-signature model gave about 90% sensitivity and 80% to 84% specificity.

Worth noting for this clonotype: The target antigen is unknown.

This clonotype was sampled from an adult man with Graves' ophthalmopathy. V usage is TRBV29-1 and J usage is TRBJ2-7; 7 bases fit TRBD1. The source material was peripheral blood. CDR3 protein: CSAPEGAGEQYF. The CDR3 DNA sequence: TGCAGCGCTCCCGAGGGGGCCGGCGAGCAGTACTTC.